The 17 T cell receptor beta chains listed next were all sequenced from one sample in a study of blood T cell repertoires in COVID-19. Sequencing used immunoSEQ multiplex PCR; TCRdb keeps in-frame clones, though not all of them. Of 250,000 to 350,000 clones listed, approximately 89% are singletons. Input material: peripheral blood. All receptors come from an older woman with acute or convalescent COVID-19.

The rearrangement uses TRBV7-2 and TRBJ2-3; 7 bases are a match to TRBD1. CDR1 and CDR2 from the germline V gene are SGHTA and FQGNSA. V trimming: 6 bases; J trimming: 1 base; junction bases outside the gene matches: 7. The CDR3 is made up of 15 amino acids. The CDR3 DNA reads as TGTGCCAGCAGGGAACAGGGGTATGGCACAGATACGCAGTATTTT. Amino acid sequence: CASREQGYGTDTQYF.

V is TRBV6-2 or TRBV6-3 and J is TRBJ1-1; 10 bases are a match to TRBD1. V lost 4 bases, J lost 3 bases, and 5 bases stayed unmatched. The CDR3 has 15 residues. CDR1 and CDR2 from the germline V gene are MNHEY and SVGEGT. Here the CDR3 reads CASSSWDRGDTEAFF. DNA for the CDR3: TGTGCCAGCAGTTCGTGGGACAGGGGTGACACTGAAGCTTTCTTT.

V gene TRBV5-6 combines with J gene TRBJ2-5; 7 bases are shared with TRBD2. With V trimmed by 4 bases and J by 5 bases, 11 bases remained unmatched. Germline V gene sequence: CDR1 SGHDT, CDR2 YYEEEE. This CDR3 contains 15 residues. CDR3 region: CASSAGHPGGETQYF. The CDR3 DNA is TGTGCCAGCAGCGCTGGACACCCGGGAGGCGAGACCCAGTACTTC.

This chain's CDR3 is CASSPRTGGVSPLHF. Here the CDR3 DNA reads TGTGCCAGTAGTCCTCGGACAGGGGGTGTCTCACCCCTCCACTTT. The chain links TRBV19 to TRBJ1-6, with 10 bases matching TRBD1. After removal of 5 bases from V and 10 bases from J, the junction contained 8 bases not matched to a gene. This CDR3 contains 15 residues. CDR1 is LNHDA, CDR2 SQIVND, per germline (reference sequence).

A few counts support this clone. This sequence joins TRBV7-2 and TRBJ1-5; D remains ambiguous. Germline V gives CDR1 SGHTA, CDR2 FQGNSA. Trimming removed 5 bases from V and 5 bases from J, with 16 bases in between. This CDR3 spans 15 amino acids. CDR3 region: CASSGDGRSDQPQHF. In DNA form, the CDR3 reads TGTGCCAGCAGCGGAGACGGGAGGAGCGATCAGCCCCAGCATTTT.

The rearrangement links TRBV9 to TRBJ2-3, with no clear D. Germline CDR1 and CDR2: SGDLS and YYNGEE. This CDR3 contains 13 residues. Between the trimmed V and J ends, which lost 0 bases and 4 bases, there was a span of 6 bases. This CDR3 is CASSVDWSDTQYF. The CDR3 DNA reads TGTGCCAGCAGCGTAGACTGGTCAGATACGCAGTATTTT.

The chain is built from TRBV27 and TRBJ2-2; tentative D call: TRBD1 (6 bases). Germline CDR1 MNHEY, CDR2 SMNVEV (reference sequence). The CDR3 totals 15 residues. The V gene lost 2 bases and the J gene lost 3 bases, with 10 bases spanning the gap. The DNA of the CDR3 is TGTGCCAGCAGTTTAGGGGGCAGTTACACCGGGGAGCTGTTTTTT. Its translation is CASSLGGSYTGELFF.

The chain links TRBV6-2 or TRBV6-3 to TRBJ2-1, with 7 bases matching TRBD2. The germline gives CDR1 MNHEY, CDR2 SVGEGT. Losses at the gene ends were 0 bases for V and 4 bases for J; bases not matched to a gene: 12. This CDR3 comprises 18 residues. Here the CDR3 reads CASSYSTKGGSEYNEQFF. The CDR3 DNA sequence: TGTGCCAGCAGTTACTCGACAAAGGGCGGGAGCGAGTACAATGAGCAGTTCTTC.

The chain links TRBV7-2 to TRBJ2-1; TRBD1 aligns across 9 bases. Germline V gene data show CDR1 as SGHTA and CDR2 as FQGNSA. J lost 12 bases, V lost 4 bases, and 7 bases had no gene match. The CDR3 contains 13 residues. The CDR3 DNA reads TGTGCCAGCAGCTCGGACAGGGGAACAGGGCAGTTCTTC. Translation: CASSSDRGTGQFF. The full variable domain, with the rest looked up from reference TRBV7-2 and TRBJ2-1, is GAGVSQSPSNKVTEKGKDVELRCDPISGHTALYWYRQSLGQGLEFLIYFQGNSAPDKSGLPSDRFSAERTGGSVSTLTIQRTQQEDSAVYLCASSSDRGTGQFFGPGTRLTVL.

The genes are TRBV9 and TRBJ2-3; perhaps TRBD1 as D (6 bases). The CDR3 consists of 16 residues. Germline assignment: CDR1 SGDLS and CDR2 YYNGEE. Trimming removed 0 bases at V and 4 bases at J, with 15 bases between. For the CDR3, the DNA is TGTGCCAGCAGCGTAGTTAACAGGGACCCGGCAGATACGCAGTATTTT. It translates to CASSVVNRDPADTQYF.

The V gene is TRBV19, the J gene TRBJ1-6; D is perhaps TRBD1 (6 bases). Germline lookup yields CDR1 LNHDA and CDR2 SQIVND (reference sequence). The CDR3 has 15 residues. Trimming cost V 3 bases and J 6 bases, with 12 bases left between them. The CDR3 here is CASSIVRGLNSPLHF. For the CDR3, the DNA is TGTGCCAGTAGTATCGTCAGGGGCCTTAATTCACCCCTCCACTTT.

CDR3 sequence (DNA): TGCGCCAGCAGCTTGGAACAGGATCTGTACTTC. This encodes CASSLEQDLYF. The chain joins TRBV5-1 to TRBJ2-7, with TRBD1 as a possible D gene (5 bases). Deletions cut 0 bases from V and 12 bases from J, with 10 bases between. The germline CDR1 and CDR2 sequences are SGHRS and YFSETQ. CDR3 length: 11 residues.

This clone has a handful of counts. The chain is built from TRBV19 and TRBJ1-5; D gene ambiguous. The CDR3 is 15 residues long. Germline CDR1 LNHDA, CDR2 SQIVND (reference sequence). The V end was cut by 4 bases, the J end by 2 bases, with 12 bases between. CDR3 loop: CASSTPGLGNQPQHF. Here the CDR3 DNA reads TGTGCCAGTAGTACCCCAGGTCTGGGCAATCAGCCCCAGCATTTT.

This clone has a single count. The same CDR3 can be traced to other DNA sequences in this sample. CDR3 DNA sequence: TGTGCCAGCGGACAGGGGAACACCGGGGAGCTGTTTTTT. Translation: CASGQGNTGELFF. The J gene is TRBJ2-2, the V gene TRBV2; 8 positions agree with TRBD1. Germline CDR1 is SNHLY and CDR2 is FYNNEI. This CDR3 is built from 13 residues. Trimming cost V 8 bases and J 1 base; bases outside gene matches: 0.

This clone has a single count. At one end, the junction sequence differs from germline, possibly due to a read error. CDR3 bases: TGTGCCAGCAGCCAAGGGGGGGACGGATACTTT. Protein sequence: CASSQGGDGYF. J is TRBJ1-1 and V is TRBV3-1 (or the pseudogene TRBV3-2); possibly TRBD1 for D (5 bases). The CDR3 spans 11 residues. Germline CDR1 and CDR2: LGHDT and YNNKEL (reference sequence).

V gene TRBV3-1 (or the pseudogene TRBV3-2) combines with J gene TRBJ2-6; 12 bases match TRBD2. The V segment lost 1 base and the J segment 0 bases; nucleotides outside the gene matches: 7. The CDR3 is 20 amino acids. Germline V gene data show CDR1 as LGHDT and CDR2 as YNNKEL (reference sequence). The CDR3 nucleotides read TGTGCCAGCAGCCAAGGCGACAGGACTAGCGGGGACTCTGGGGCCAACGTCCTGACTTTC. Residues: CASSQGDRTSGDSGANVLTF.

CDR3: CASSLLPQARNSPLHF. CDR3 bases: TGTGCCAGCAGTTTATTGCCCCAGGCGCGTAATTCACCCCTCCACTTT. The chain combines TRBV27 with TRBJ1-6; D unclear. The CDR3 length is 16 residues. Germline V gene sequence: CDR1 MNHEY, CDR2 SMNVEV (reference sequence). Trimming took 1 base from V and 6 from J, leaving 13 bases between them.